This record looks at one T cell receptor (beta chain) sequence and its context. Its specific antigen is unknown. Nothing much larger sits one base from this clone, and base qualities are not available. The entry originates in a study of Tregs in tolerant kidney transplant recipients (dated by TCRdb to the late 2010s). In terms of the full investigation: The study used TCRbeta sequencing to identify donor-specific regulatory T cells before combined kidney and bone marrow transplantation, then tracked those cells after transplant. In a few healthy controls, several methods of expanding Tregs specific for an allogeneic donor were compared by TCRbeta repertoire sequencing.

Overall study results and their limits: The study was limited by small patient numbers, and the findings need validation in larger populations and under other immunosuppression protocols. Biological reproducibility was not directly assessed, although technical replication error appeared to be minimal. Expanding Tregs with activated donor B cells appeared to identify the most biologically relevant and donor-specific TCRbeta repertoire.

For TCRbeta CDR3 sequencing, genomic DNA from the sorted cells was extracted using the QIAGEN DNeasy Blood and Tissue Kit. High-throughput TCRbeta CDR3 sequencing, including PCR amplification with bias correction and internal controls, was performed commercially through immunoSEQ. The study's own analysis went as follows. Unique productive TCRbeta sequences were defined by CDR3 nucleotide sequence where primers matched, otherwise by CDR3 amino acid sequence with Vbeta and Jbeta genes. To correct sorting error, sequences shared between sorted populations at a frequency ratio of 2:1 or less were removed; the rest were assigned to the higher population. A sequence was defined as donor-reactive if the sequence was expanded at least 5-fold in CFSE-low cells compared with unstimulated cells and had a frequency of at least 0.01% in CFSE-low cells. Jensen-Shannon divergence calculated on the top 100 TCRbeta sequences ranked by frequency was used to measure repertoire divergence. For any sample with multiple sequencing runs, sorting error was corrected in each run separately before the runs were pooled. In its TCRdb copy, this immuneACCESS table keeps in-frame sequences only and misses some clones. Where compared with another copy, unresolved V genes explain less than half of these, and the others have no known cause. V and J calls and clone size follow that table, whereas D and trimming were derived from the DNA. The sample table records tens of thousands of clones; roughly 89% of these occur just once. The top ten hold about 4.6% of the sample.

Unstimulated Tregs (CD4+CD25+CD127-), CD4+ non-Tregs (CD4+CD25-), CD4 and CD8 cells were FACS-sorted from thawed PBMCs. Healthy control blood came either as purchased buffy coats or from healthy volunteers. Healthy control blood was processed to PBMCs by Ficoll density gradient and cryopreserved, and patient PBMCs were collected before and after transplant. The clonotype was recovered from a human donor in good health. The specimen was CD4+ T cells from blood.

Here the CDR3 is given as CASSNLAGSFDTQYF. The DNA is TGCGCCAGCAGCAACCTAGCGGGGTCCTTTGATACGCAGTATTTT. The V and J genes are TRBV5-1 and TRBJ2-3; the central 9 bases match TRBD2. Reading from cysteine to phenylalanine, the CDR3 counts 15 amino acids. Of the read, only the CDR3 DNA is kept; its 45 bases are in frame from base 1. The germline V gene provides CDR1 SGHRS and CDR2 YFSETQ. Trimmed from V: 4 bases; trimmed from J: 6 bases; junction bases lacking a gene match: 9.